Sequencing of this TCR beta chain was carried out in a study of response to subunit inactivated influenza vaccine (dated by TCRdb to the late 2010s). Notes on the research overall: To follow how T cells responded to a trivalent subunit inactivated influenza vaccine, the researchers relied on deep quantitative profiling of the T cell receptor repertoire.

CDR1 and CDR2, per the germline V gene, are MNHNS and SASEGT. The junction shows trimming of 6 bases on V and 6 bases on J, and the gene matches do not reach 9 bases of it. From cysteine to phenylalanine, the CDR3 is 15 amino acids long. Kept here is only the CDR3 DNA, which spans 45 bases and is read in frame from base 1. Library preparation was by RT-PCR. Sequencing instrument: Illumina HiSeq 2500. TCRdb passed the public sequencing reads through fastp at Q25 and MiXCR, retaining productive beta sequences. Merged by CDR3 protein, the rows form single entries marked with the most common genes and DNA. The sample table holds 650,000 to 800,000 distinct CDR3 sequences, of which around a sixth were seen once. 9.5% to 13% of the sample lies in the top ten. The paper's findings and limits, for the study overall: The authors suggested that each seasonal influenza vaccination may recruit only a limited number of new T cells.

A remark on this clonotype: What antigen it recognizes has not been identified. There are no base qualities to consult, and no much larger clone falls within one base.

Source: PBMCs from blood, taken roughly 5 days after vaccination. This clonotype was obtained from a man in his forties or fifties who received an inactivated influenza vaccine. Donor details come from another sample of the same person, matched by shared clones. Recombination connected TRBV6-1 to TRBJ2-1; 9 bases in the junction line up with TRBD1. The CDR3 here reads CASRRSGTGSNEQFF. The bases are TGTGCCAGCAGGCGATCCGGGACAGGGAGCAATGAGCAGTTCTTC.